Following are 30 T cell receptor beta chains from one sample sequenced in a study of tumor and adjacent non-tumor tissue in lung cancer. The library came from three nested PCR rounds adapted from ARM-PCR protocols. TCRdb recomputed calls from the multiplex PCR reads with MiXCR, one row per CDR3 protein. The sample contains approximately 150,000 distinct CDR3 sequences, approximately 72% of which appear only once. The template was RNA from unsorted bulk tissue. Material for sequencing was lung tumor tissue. The receptors were gathered from a man between 60 and 75 years old with small cell lung cancer.

The V gene is TRBV20-1, the J gene TRBJ2-7; TRBD2 matches at 7 bases. Germline V gene lookup returns CDR1 DFQATT and CDR2 SNEGSKA (reference sequence). The CDR3 length is 15 residues. The V and J ends lost 5 bases and 5 bases, in that order; junction bases with no gene match: 15. For the CDR3, the DNA is TGCAGTGCTCTACTTCCCGGGGGGAATCGAAACGAGCAGTACTTC. It codes for CSALLPGGNRNEQYF.

J is TRBJ2-1 and V is TRBV12-3 or TRBV12-4; 12 bases line up with TRBD2. The V gene end was trimmed by 7 bases and the J gene end by 9 bases; junction bases not matched to a gene: 10. The CDR3 loop spans 15 amino acids. CDR3 in amino acids: CASKTSGGRCIEQFF. The CDR3, as DNA: TGTGCCAGCAAGACTAGCGGGGGACGATGCATTGAGCAGTTCTTC.

The genes are TRBV20-1 and TRBJ2-7; 10 bases line up with TRBD2. This CDR3 region has 14 residues. In germline, CDR1 is DFQATT, CDR2 SNEGSKA (reference sequence). Unmatched junction bases numbered 8, after V lost 6 bases and J lost 3 bases. The CDR3 DNA is TGCAGTGCCATCGGACTAGCGGTAGACTACGAGCAGTACTTC. It specifies CSAIGLAVDYEQYF.

About this clonotype itself: Just one base apart from a much larger clone, this may be a read error. The V and J genes are TRBV6-1 and TRBJ1-1; D unresolved. CDR3 length: 12 residues. CDR1 and CDR2 from the germline V gene are MNHNS and SASEGT. The V end lost 6 bases, the J end lost 4 bases, and 9 bases lay between the germline ends. The CDR3 region has the DNA TGTGCCAGCAGAGCGGCGAGCACTGAAGCTTTCTTT. Protein: CASRAASTEAFF.

With regard to this clonotype: Given a much more abundant clone one base away, this may be a read error. This chain uses TRBV12-3 or TRBV12-4 with TRBJ1-1; D unresolved. The CDR3 covers 12 residues. The germline V and J ends were trimmed by 5 bases and 6 bases, with 10 bases remaining between them. The CDR3 nucleotides read TGTGCCAGCAGTCCGCAAGAGGCTGAAGCTTTCTTT. Protein: CASSPQEAEAFF.

The chain employs TRBV10-3 and TRBJ1-6; D ambiguous. This CDR3 has 13 amino acids. V was clipped by 2 bases and J by 6 bases, with 5 bases between them. Germline V gene sequence: CDR1 ENHRY, CDR2 SYGVKD. The CDR3 nucleotides read TGTGCCATCAGTGAGAACAGTAATTCACCCCTCCACTTT. It is translated as CAISENSNSPLHF.

About this clonotype: A much more abundant neighbour one base away suggests this may be a read error. The rearrangement uses TRBV30 and TRBJ2-1; D remains ambiguous. The V gene's germline CDR1 is GTSNPN and CDR2 SVGIG (reference sequence). The CDR3 loop spans 16 amino acids. Trimming shortened V by 0 bases and J by 7 bases, and 19 bases separated the two germline ends. CDR3 sequence reads: CAWSVRPHVWVNEQFF. The CDR3 coding sequence is TGTGCCTGGAGTGTAAGGCCTCATGTTTGGGTGAATGAGCAGTTCTTC.

Turning to this clonotype: A much larger clone differs from this one at a single base, so this may be a read error. This chain uses TRBV14 with TRBJ2-4, with 7 nucleotides matching TRBD2. The CDR3 runs 13 residues. The germline V gene has CDR1 SGHDN and CDR2 FVKESK. V gave up 7 bases and J gave up 8 bases; unmatched junction bases: 8. The CDR3 nucleotides are TGTGCCAGCAACCGAACTAGCGAGTACATTCAGTACTTC. Its translation is CASNRTSEYIQYF.

The V gene is TRBV6-5, the J gene TRBJ2-3; a possible D gene is TRBD1 (6 bases). The CDR3 consists of 12 residues. The germline CDR1 and CDR2 sequences are MNHEY and SVGAGI. V was clipped by 6 bases and J by 2 bases, with 6 bases between them. This CDR3 is CASRGATDTQYF. The CDR3 DNA reads as TGTGCCAGCAGGGGGGCCACAGATACGCAGTATTTT.

V is TRBV20-1 and J is TRBJ2-5; the match to TRBD1 covers 7 bases. The V segment lost 6 bases and the J segment 9 bases; nucleotides outside the gene matches: 7. The CDR3 is 11 amino acids. Per germline, CDR1 DFQATT and CDR2 SNEGSKA (reference sequence). This CDR3 is CSAPYTGAQYF. DNA of the CDR3: TGCAGTGCCCCCTACACAGGGGCCCAGTACTTC.

Turning to this clonotype: The conserved phenylalanine or tryptophan normally closing the CDR3 is absent here, so this likely arose from a read error. The chain uses TRBV29-1 and TRBJ2-2, with 8 bases identical to TRBD1. V lost 1 base, J lost 0 bases, and 4 bases stayed unmatched. This CDR3 comprises 16 residues. CDR1 is SQVTM, CDR2 ANQGSEA, per germline. Written as DNA, the CDR3 is TGCAGCGTTGAAGGCAGGGGGCATTCGAACACCGGGGAGCTGTTTATT. Translation: CSVEGRGHSNTGELFI.

This clonotype turned up a few times. DNA of the CDR3: TGTGCCAGCAGTTTAGTTTGGAGCAGAAACTATGGCTACACCTTC. Translation gives CASSLVWSRNYGYTF. The genes are TRBV12-3 or TRBV12-4 and TRBJ1-2; no reliable D call. Trimming took 1 base from V and 2 from J, leaving 11 bases between them. This CDR3 is 15 amino acids long.

The rearrangement uses TRBV6-5 and TRBJ2-5; TRBD1 matches at 9 bases. The junction had 12 bases not matched to a gene; V was cut back by 8 bases and J by 5 bases. Germline-derived CDR1 and CDR2 are MNHEY and SVGAGI. CDR3 length: 15 amino acids. The CDR3 is CASASTGGDRETQYF. CDR3 DNA sequence: TGTGCCAGCGCCTCGACAGGGGGTGACCGCGAGACCCAGTACTTC.

On this clonotype itself: A junction end diverges from the germline sequence, so it may reflect a read error. This chain joins TRBV11-2 and TRBJ2-6; D is possibly TRBD1 or TRBD2 (5 bases each). The germline CDR1 and CDR2 sequences are SGHAT and FQNNGV. CDR3 length: 17 residues. CDR3: CTSSSSGASSGANVLTF. The CDR3 DNA is TGTACCAGCAGCTCATCCGGGGCGAGCTCTGGGGCTAACGTCCTGACTTTC.

This clonotype was counted a single time. Germline is not matched at one junction end, which may reflect a read error. This chain links TRBV6-1 with TRBJ2-5; TRBD2 might be the D (6 bases). Germline lookup yields CDR1 MNHNS and CDR2 SASEGT. CDR3 length: 14 residues. Here the CDR3 reads CAGSENPSEETQYF. CDR3 coding DNA: TGTGCCGGCAGTGAAAACCCTAGCGAAGAGACCCAGTACTTC.

This clonotype was observed many times. J is TRBJ2-1 and V is TRBV12-3 or TRBV12-4, with D tentatively TRBD1 (6 bases). Trimming took 6 bases from V and 8 from J, leaving 11 bases between them. This CDR3 has 12 amino acids. CDR3 DNA sequence: TGTGCCAGCAGGACACAGGGCTATGAGCAGTTCTTC. Protein sequence: CASRTQGYEQFF.

This clonotype came up many times. The CDR3 here is CASSALELGGSWPDTQYF. The CDR3 region has the DNA TGTGCCAGCAGTGCCCTTGAATTGGGCGGGAGCTGGCCAGATACGCAGTATTTT. The V gene is TRBV6-6, the J gene TRBJ2-3; 7 bases fit TRBD2. Unmatched junction bases numbered 18, after V lost 5 bases and J lost 4 bases. Germline V gene sequence: CDR1 MNHNY, CDR2 SVGAGI (reference sequence). This CDR3 is built from 18 residues.

For this clonotype: A much larger clone is a single base away; this may be a read error. The CDR3 here is CASSHDPGTAYNEQFF. The CDR3 nucleotides read TGCGCCAGCAGCCATGATCCGGGGACTGCCTACAATGAGCAGTTCTTC. The chain carries TRBV4-1 and TRBJ2-1, with a weak D call TRBD2 (6 bases). V lost 3 bases to trimming and J lost 2 bases, with 14 bases between them. The CDR3 has 16 amino acids. Germline CDR1 is MGHRA and CDR2 is YSYEKL.

The V call is TRBV7-9, the J call TRBJ1-5, with D possibly matching TRBD1 (5 bases). Per the germline V gene, CDR1 is SEHNR and CDR2 is FQNEAQ (reference sequence). The CDR3 extends over 13 amino acids. Trimming cost V 4 bases and J 7 bases, with 11 bases left between them. CDR3 amino acids: CASSSGEGQPQHF. The CDR3 DNA is TGTGCCAGCAGCTCCGGTGAGGGGCAGCCCCAGCATTTT.

With regard to this clonotype: An end of the junction differs from the germline gene, which may be a read error. V usage is TRBV29-1 and J usage is TRBJ2-5; the D gene is possibly TRBD1 (6 bases). From germline, CDR1 is SQVTM and CDR2 ANQGSEA. The CDR3 runs to 12 residues. This CDR3 reads CGVVGQPESQYF. For the CDR3, the DNA is TGCGGCGTTGTAGGACAGCCAGAGTCCCAGTACTTC.

The chain has TRBV20-1 and TRBJ2-7; D unresolved. Looked up from germline, CDR1 is DFQATT and CDR2 is SNEGSKA (reference sequence). This CDR3 spans 11 amino acids. CDR3 in DNA: TGCAATGCTTCTCCAGGTAACGAGCATTACGTC. Translating it yields CNASPGNEHYV.

Details on this clonotype: A much larger clone differs from this one at a single base, so this may be a read error. The conserved final phenylalanine or tryptophan is absent from the CDR3, which likely points to a read error. The chain employs TRBV20-1 and TRBJ1-1; TRBD1 matches 9 bases. Trimming took 1 base from V and 3 from J; bases not matched to a gene: 3. In germline, CDR1 is DFQATT, CDR2 SNEGSKA (reference sequence). The CDR3 runs 14 residues. This CDR3 reads CSARAGTGYTEAFI. The CDR3 coding sequence is TGCAGTGCTAGAGCCGGGACAGGGTACACTGAAGCTTTCATT.

About this clonotype: A single base separates this from a much larger clone, so it may be a read error. The chain recombines TRBV20-1 with TRBJ2-2, with TRBD2 matching 8 bases. With 1 base clipped from V and 6 bases from J, the junction kept 10 bases outside the gene matches. This CDR3 region has 16 residues. Germline CDR1 and CDR2: DFQATT and SNEGSKA (reference sequence). The CDR3 is CSARAATGRGAGELFF. The CDR3 region has the DNA TGCAGTGCTAGAGCCGCTACCGGGAGGGGAGCCGGGGAGCTGTTTTTT.

Relative to its sample, this clonotype is medium-sized. The chain employs TRBV11-3 and TRBJ2-1, with D tentatively TRBD1 (5 bases). Trimming stripped 7 bases from V and 6 bases from J, with 7 bases between. CDR3 length equals 11 residues. CDR1 is SGHNT and CDR2 is YENEEA in the germline V gene. The CDR3 nucleotides are TGTGCCAGCAAAACAGGCAATGAGCAGTTCTTC. Protein product: CASKTGNEQFF.

Regarding this clonotype: A read error may produce the germline difference seen at one junction end. The rearrangement links TRBV11-2 to TRBJ2-7; possibly TRBD1 or TRBD2 for D (5 bases each). CDR1 and CDR2 (germline): SGHAT, FQNNGV. The CDR3 covers 14 residues. The CDR3 DNA reads as TGTGCCAGCAGCTCGACGGGGCCCCCCTACGAGAAGTACTTC. As protein: CASSSTGPPYEKYF.

A remark on this clonotype: A junction end diverges from the germline sequence, so it may reflect a read error. The chain combines TRBV20-1 with TRBJ1-5; D is possibly TRBD1 (6 bases). CDR1 and CDR2 from the germline V gene are DFQATT and SNEGSKA (reference sequence). This CDR3 comprises 14 residues. The CDR3, as DNA: TGCAGTGCTAGGGGGACACAACCCAATCAGCCCCAACATTTT. Its translation is CSARGTQPNQPQHF.

The rearrangement joins TRBV6-5 to TRBJ2-5, with TRBD1 matching over 7 bases. The CDR3 length is 17 residues. V trimming: 4 bases; J trimming: 2 bases; junction bases outside the gene matches: 13. Germline V lookup: CDR1 MNHEY, CDR2 SVGAGI. The CDR3 sequence is CASSCSYWTGVQETQYF. The CDR3 coding sequence is TGTGCCAGCAGTTGCTCCTATTGGACAGGCGTTCAAGAGACCCAGTACTTC.

Concerning this clonotype itself: A much bigger clone sits one base away, suggesting this may be a read error. Lacking the conserved final phenylalanine or tryptophan, this CDR3 likely reflects a read error. The chain combines TRBV29-1 with TRBJ2-7; TRBD1 agrees at 8 bases. From germline, CDR1 is SQVTM and CDR2 ANQGSEA. V gave up 7 bases and J gave up 0 bases; unmatched junction bases: 2. The CDR3 has 12 amino acids. CDR3: CSGGTGSYEQYY. Written as DNA, the CDR3 is TGCAGCGGAGGGACAGGCTCCTACGAGCAGTACTAC.

CDR3 DNA: TGTGCCAGCAACCGTCCCCGGACAGGGTTCCACGAGCAGTACTTC. Encoded protein: CASNRPRTGFHEQYF. The chain carries TRBV11-3 and TRBJ2-7, with 8 bases lining up with TRBD1. Unmatched junction bases numbered 13, after V lost 7 bases and J lost 5 bases. Looked up from germline, CDR1 is SGHNT and CDR2 is YENEEA. CDR3 length: 15 residues.

About this clonotype itself: At one end, the junction sequence differs from germline, possibly due to a read error. V usage is TRBV20-1 and J usage is TRBJ2-7; D unclear. The CDR3 contains 13 residues. CDR1 is DFQATT and CDR2 is SNEGSKA in the germline V gene (reference sequence). The chain's CDR3 is CSVSEPSGYEKYF. CDR3 DNA sequence: TGCAGTGTTAGTGAGCCTTCAGGTTACGAGAAGTACTTC.